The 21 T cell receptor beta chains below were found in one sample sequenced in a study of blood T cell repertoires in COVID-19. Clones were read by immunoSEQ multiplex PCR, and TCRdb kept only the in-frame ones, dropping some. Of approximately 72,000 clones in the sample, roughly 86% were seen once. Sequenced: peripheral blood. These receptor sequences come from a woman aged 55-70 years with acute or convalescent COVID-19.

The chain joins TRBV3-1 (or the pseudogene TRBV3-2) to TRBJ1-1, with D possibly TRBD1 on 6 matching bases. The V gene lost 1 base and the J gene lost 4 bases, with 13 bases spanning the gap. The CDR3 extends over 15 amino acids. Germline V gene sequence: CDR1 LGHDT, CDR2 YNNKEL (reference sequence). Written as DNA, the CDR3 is TGTGCCAGCAGCCAAGGGTCGGGCAGGGGCACTGAAGCTTTCTTT. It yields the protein CASSQGSGRGTEAFF.

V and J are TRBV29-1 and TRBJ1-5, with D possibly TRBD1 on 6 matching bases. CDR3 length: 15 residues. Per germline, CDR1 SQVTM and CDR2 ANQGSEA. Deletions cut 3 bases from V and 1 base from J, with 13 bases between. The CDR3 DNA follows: TGCAGCGTTGACCGAACAGGGATGAGCAATCAGCCCCAGCATTTT. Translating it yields CSVDRTGMSNQPQHF.

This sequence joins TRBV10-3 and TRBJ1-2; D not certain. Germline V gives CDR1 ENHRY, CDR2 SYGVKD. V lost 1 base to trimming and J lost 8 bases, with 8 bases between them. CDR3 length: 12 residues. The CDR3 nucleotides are TGTGCCATCAGTGAGTTGAGGGAGGGCTACACCTTC. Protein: CAISELREGYTF.

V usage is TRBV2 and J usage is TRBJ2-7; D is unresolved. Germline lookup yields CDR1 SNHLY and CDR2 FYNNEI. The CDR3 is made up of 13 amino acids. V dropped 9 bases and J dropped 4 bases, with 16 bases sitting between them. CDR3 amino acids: CASQESPSYEQYF. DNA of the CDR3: TGTGCCAGTCAAGAAAGTCCGAGTTACGAGCAGTACTTC.

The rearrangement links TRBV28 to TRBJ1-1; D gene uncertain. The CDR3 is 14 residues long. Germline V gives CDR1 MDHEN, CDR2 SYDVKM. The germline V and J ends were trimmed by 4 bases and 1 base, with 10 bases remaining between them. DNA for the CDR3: TGTGCCAGCAGTTCCCCGCGGGAGAACACTGAAGCTTTCTTT. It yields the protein CASSSPRENTEAFF. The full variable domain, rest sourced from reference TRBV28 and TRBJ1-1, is DVKVTQSSRYLVKRTGEKVFLECVQDMDHENMFWYRQDPGLGLRLIYFSYDVKMKEKGDIPEGYSVSREKKERFSLILESASTNQTSMYLCASSSPRENTEAFFGQGTRLTVV.

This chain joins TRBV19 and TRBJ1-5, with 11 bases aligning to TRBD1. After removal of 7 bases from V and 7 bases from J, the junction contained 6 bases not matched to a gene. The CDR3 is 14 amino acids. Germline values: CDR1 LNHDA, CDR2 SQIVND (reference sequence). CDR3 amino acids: CASKGQGVSQPQHF. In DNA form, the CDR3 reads TGTGCCAGTAAGGGACAGGGGGTTAGCCAGCCCCAGCATTTT.

CDR3 loop: CASSVQGSNTEAFF. The CDR3 DNA reads TGTGCCAGCAGCGTGCAGGGGTCGAACACTGAAGCTTTCTTT. This chain uses TRBV9 with TRBJ1-1; D might be TRBD1 (6 bases). CDR1 and CDR2 (germline): SGDLS, YYNGEE. V dropped 2 bases and J dropped 1 base, with 9 bases sitting between them. This CDR3 comprises 14 residues. The complete variable domain, with remaining parts taken from reference TRBV9 and TRBJ1-1, reads DSGVTQTPKHLITATGQRVTLRCSPRSGDLSVYWYQQSLDQGLQFLIQYYNGEERAKGNILERFSAQQFPDLHSELNLSSLELGDSALYFCASSVQGSNTEAFFGQGTRLTVV.

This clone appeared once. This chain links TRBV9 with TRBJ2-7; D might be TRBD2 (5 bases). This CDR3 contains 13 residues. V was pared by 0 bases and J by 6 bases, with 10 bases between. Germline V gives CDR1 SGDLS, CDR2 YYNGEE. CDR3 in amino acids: CASSVEGSGEQYF. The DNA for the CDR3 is TGTGCCAGCAGCGTAGAAGGGAGCGGCGAGCAGTACTTC.

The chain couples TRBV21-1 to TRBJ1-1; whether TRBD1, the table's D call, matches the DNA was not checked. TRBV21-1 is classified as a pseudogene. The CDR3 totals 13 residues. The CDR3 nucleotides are TGTGCCAGCAGCAAAACAGGACGGACTGAAGCTTTCTTT. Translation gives CASSKTGRTEAFF.

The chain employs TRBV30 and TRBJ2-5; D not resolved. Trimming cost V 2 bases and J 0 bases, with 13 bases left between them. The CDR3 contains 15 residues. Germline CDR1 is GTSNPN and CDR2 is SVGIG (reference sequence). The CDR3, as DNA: TGTGCCTGGAGTACCGGAGCCCTGTACCAAGAGACCCAGTACTTC. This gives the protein CAWSTGALYQETQYF.

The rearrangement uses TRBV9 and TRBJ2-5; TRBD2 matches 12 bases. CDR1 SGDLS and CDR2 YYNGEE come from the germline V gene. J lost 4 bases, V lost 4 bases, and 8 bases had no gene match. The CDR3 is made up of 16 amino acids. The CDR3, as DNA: TGTGCCAGCAGCCCTTACGGACTAGCGGGGAGAGAGACCCAGTACTTC. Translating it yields CASSPYGLAGRETQYF. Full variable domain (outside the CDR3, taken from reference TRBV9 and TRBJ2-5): DSGVTQTPKHLITATGQRVTLRCSPRSGDLSVYWYQQSLDQGLQFLIQYYNGEERAKGNILERFSAQQFPDLHSELNLSSLELGDSALYFCASSPYGLAGRETQYFGPGTRLLVL.

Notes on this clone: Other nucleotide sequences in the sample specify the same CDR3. The CDR3 here is CASSWDRGNTEAFF. Written as DNA, the CDR3 is TGCGCCAGCAGCTGGGACAGGGGGAACACTGAAGCTTTCTTT. This chain connects TRBV5-1 to TRBJ1-1; 10 nucleotides match TRBD1. This CDR3 has 14 residues. Trimming at V came to 3 bases and at J to 1 base, leaving 0 bases not matched to a gene. From germline, CDR1 is SGHRS and CDR2 YFSETQ.

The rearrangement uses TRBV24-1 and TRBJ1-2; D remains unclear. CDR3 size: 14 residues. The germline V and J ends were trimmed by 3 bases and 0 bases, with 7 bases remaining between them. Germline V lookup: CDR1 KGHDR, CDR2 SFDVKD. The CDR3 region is CATSDGDTNYGYTF. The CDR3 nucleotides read TGTGCCACCAGTGATGGTGACACTAACTATGGCTACACCTTC.

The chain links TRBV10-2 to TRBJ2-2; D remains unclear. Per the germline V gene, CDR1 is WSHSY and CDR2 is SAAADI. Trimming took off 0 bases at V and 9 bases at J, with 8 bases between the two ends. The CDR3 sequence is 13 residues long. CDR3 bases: TGCGCCAGCAGTGAGTCCTCAGAAAGGGAGCTGTTTTTT. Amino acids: CASSESSERELFF.

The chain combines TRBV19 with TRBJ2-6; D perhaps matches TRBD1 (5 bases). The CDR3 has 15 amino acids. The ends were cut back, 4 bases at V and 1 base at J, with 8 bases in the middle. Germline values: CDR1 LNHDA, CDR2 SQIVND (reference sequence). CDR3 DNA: TGTGCCAGTAGTACAACAGGATCTGGGGCCAACGTCCTGACTTTC. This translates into CASSTTGSGANVLTF.

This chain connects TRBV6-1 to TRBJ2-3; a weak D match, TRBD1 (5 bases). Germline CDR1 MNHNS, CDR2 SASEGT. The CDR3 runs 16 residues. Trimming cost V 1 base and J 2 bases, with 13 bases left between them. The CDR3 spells CASSEGWGIFTDTQYF. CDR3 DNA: TGTGCCAGCAGTGAAGGGTGGGGCATTTTCACAGATACGCAGTATTTT.

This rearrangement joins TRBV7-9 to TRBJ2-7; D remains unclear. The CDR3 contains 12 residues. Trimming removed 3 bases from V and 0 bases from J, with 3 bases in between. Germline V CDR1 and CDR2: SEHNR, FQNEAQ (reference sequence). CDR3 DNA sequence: TGTGCCAGCAGCTTCAGCTCCTACGAGCAGTACTTC. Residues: CASSFSSYEQYF.

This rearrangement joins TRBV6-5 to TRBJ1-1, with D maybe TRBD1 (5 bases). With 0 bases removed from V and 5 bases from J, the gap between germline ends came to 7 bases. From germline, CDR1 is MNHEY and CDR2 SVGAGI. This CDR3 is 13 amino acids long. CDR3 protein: CASSYSGGTEAFF. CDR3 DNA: TGTGCCAGCAGTTACTCCGGGGGAACTGAAGCTTTCTTT.

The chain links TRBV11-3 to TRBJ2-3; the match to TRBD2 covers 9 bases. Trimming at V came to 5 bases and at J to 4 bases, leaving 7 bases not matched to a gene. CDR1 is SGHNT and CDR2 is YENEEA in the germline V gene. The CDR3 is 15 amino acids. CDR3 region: CASSVGGGVSDTQYF. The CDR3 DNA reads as TGTGCCAGCAGCGTGGGCGGGGGGGTATCAGATACGCAGTATTTT. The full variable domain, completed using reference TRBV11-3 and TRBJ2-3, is EAGVVQSPRYKIIEKKQPVAFWCNPISGHNTLYWYLQNLGQGPELLIRYENEEAVDDSQLPKDRFSAERLKGVDSTLKIQPAELGDSAVYLCASSVGGGVSDTQYFGPGTRLTVL.

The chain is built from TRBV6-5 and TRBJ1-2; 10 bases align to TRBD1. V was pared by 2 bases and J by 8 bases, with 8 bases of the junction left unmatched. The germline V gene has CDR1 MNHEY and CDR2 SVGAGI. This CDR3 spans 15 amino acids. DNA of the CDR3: TGTGCCAGCAGTTACGGGGGGGGACAGGGGAGAGGCTACACCTTC. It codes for CASSYGGGQGRGYTF.

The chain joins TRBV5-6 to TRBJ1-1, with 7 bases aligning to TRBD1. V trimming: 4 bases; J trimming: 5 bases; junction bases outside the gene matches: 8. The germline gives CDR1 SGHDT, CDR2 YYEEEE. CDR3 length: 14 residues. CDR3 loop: CASSRDRVGTEAFF. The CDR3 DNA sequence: TGTGCCAGCAGCCGAGACAGGGTTGGAACTGAAGCTTTCTTT.